Listed here are 10 T cell receptor beta chains from one sample, sequenced in a study of blood T cell repertoires in COVID-19. Using immunoSEQ multiplex PCR, the repertoire was profiled, and TCRdb retains in-frame clones only, with some absent. The data hold about 300,000 clones, with over 75% observed a single time. The sequenced sample was PBMCs or T cells enriched from blood (not recorded which). The source of these receptors is a man younger than 40 who had recovered from COVID-19.

V and J are TRBV5-6 and TRBJ2-3; 8 bases are a match to TRBD1. V trimming: 4 bases; J trimming: 4 bases; junction bases outside the gene matches: 8. Germline CDR1 and CDR2: SGHDT and YYEEEE. The CDR3 spans 15 residues. CDR3 bases: TGTGCCAGCAGCCCAGGGACAGGAGGTCCAGATACGCAGTATTTT. Translated: CASSPGTGGPDTQYF.

The rearrangement joins TRBV18 to TRBJ1-1, with unresolved D. V was trimmed by 3 bases and J by 7 bases, leaving 9 bases between them. The germline V gene has CDR1 KGHSH and CDR2 LQKENI. The CDR3 totals 12 residues. The CDR3, as DNA: TGTGCCAGCTCACCGAACACTATTGAAGCTTTCTTT. Translated, it gives CASSPNTIEAFF.

V usage is TRBV4-1 and J usage is TRBJ2-3; 10 bases match TRBD2. This CDR3 is built from 18 residues. Germline V CDR1 and CDR2: MGHRA, YSYEKL. V dropped 1 base and J dropped 6; count of bases not matched to a gene: 13. The CDR3, as DNA: TGCGCCAGCAGCCAAGGCCGGGCCAGAAGCGGGGGGGCGGATACGCAGTATTTT. Its protein product is CASSQGRARSGGADTQYF.

This rearrangement joins TRBV2 to TRBJ2-1, with D maybe TRBD2 (5 bases). The ends were cut back, 3 bases at V and 2 bases at J, with 26 bases in the middle. The CDR3 spans 20 residues. Per germline, CDR1 SNHLY and CDR2 FYNNEI. The CDR3 DNA sequence: TGTGCCAGCAGTGACTTCGTTTTCTTGATTAGGGAGCACGCCTACAATGAGCAGTTCTTC. This encodes CASSDFVFLIREHAYNEQFF.

This clone was recorded once. The chain combines TRBV12-5 with TRBJ1-6; unclear D gene. V lost 10 bases and J 10 bases, leaving 17 bases between the germline ends. The CDR3 is 13 residues long. Germline CDR1 is LGHNT and CDR2 is FRNRAP. The CDR3 nucleotides are TGTGCTACCTCCCCCGGGGTCGGGTCACCCCTCCACTTT. Its protein is CATSPGVGSPLHF.

This chain joins TRBV30 and TRBJ2-3, with D possibly being TRBD1 (5 bases). The germline gives CDR1 GTSNPN, CDR2 SVGIG (reference sequence). Trimming stripped 2 bases from V and 0 bases from J, with 15 bases between. The CDR3 spans 16 residues. CDR3 nucleotides: TGTGCCTGGAGTCTTGGACACAGGCGAAGCACAGATACGCAGTATTTT. This sequence encodes CAWSLGHRRSTDTQYF.

The CDR3 protein is CATSRGFPGDNQPQHF. CDR3 in DNA: TGTGCCACCAGCAGAGGATTTCCAGGGGACAATCAGCCCCAGCATTTT. This sequence joins TRBV15 and TRBJ1-5; maybe TRBD1 (6 bases). From germline, CDR1 is LNHNV and CDR2 YYDKDF (reference sequence). The V end lost 1 base, the J end lost 3 bases, and 13 bases lay between the germline ends. CDR3 length equals 16 residues.

The chain links TRBV29-1 to TRBJ2-3; weak D call: TRBD2 (5 bases). Germline loops: CDR1 SQVTM, CDR2 ANQGSEA. The CDR3 loop spans 12 amino acids. Trimming removed 6 bases from V and 3 bases from J, with 10 bases in between. Written as DNA, the CDR3 is TGCAGCGTGGGGAGACGGACAGATACGCAGTATTTT. This translates into CSVGRRTDTQYF.

The chain recombines TRBV2 with TRBJ1-1; 7 bases line up with TRBD1. From germline, CDR1 is SNHLY and CDR2 FYNNEI. V lost 6 bases and J lost 4; bases outside the gene matches: 8. The CDR3 contains 14 residues. The CDR3 sequence: CASSYRGRITEAFF. The DNA of the CDR3 is TGTGCCAGCAGCTACAGGGGACGGATCACTGAAGCTTTCTTT. The variable domain in full, completed from reference TRBV2 and TRBJ1-1, reads EPEVTQTPSHQVTQMGQEVILRCVPISNHLYFYWYRQILGQKVEFLVSFYNNEISEKSEIFDDQFSVERPDGSNFTLKIRSTKLEDSAMYFCASSYRGRITEAFFGQGTRLTVV.

This chain joins TRBV6-2 or TRBV6-3 and TRBJ1-5; no reliable D call. CDR1 is MNHEY, CDR2 SVGEGT, per germline. The CDR3 extends over 12 amino acids. V lost 4 bases, J lost 6 bases, and 7 bases lay in between. In nucleotides, the CDR3 is TGTGCCAGCAGTTCCGGGTCTCAGCCCCAGCATTTT. Translation: CASSSGSQPQHF.